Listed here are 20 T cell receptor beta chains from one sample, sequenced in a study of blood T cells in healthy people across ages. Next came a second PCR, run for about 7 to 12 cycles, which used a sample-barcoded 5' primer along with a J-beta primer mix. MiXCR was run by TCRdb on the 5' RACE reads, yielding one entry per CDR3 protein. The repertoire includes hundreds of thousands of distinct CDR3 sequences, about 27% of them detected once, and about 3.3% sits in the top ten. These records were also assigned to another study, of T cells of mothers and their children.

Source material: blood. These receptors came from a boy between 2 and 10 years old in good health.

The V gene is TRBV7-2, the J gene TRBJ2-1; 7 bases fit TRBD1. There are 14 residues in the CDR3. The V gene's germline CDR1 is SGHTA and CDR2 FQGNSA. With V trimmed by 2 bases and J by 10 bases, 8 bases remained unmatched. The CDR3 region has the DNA TGTGCCAGCAGCTTAAACAGGGGATGGGGGGAGCAGTTCTTC. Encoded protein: CASSLNRGWGEQFF.

The CDR3 sequence: CATSAPGPRTGELFF. Written as DNA, the CDR3 is TGTGCCACCAGTGCCCCCGGACCTCGTACCGGGGAGCTGTTTTTT. The chain couples TRBV24-1 to TRBJ2-2, with unresolved D. V lost 5 bases to trimming and J lost 5 bases, with 14 bases between them. Germline V gene data show CDR1 as KGHDR and CDR2 as SFDVKD. The CDR3 is 15 residues long.

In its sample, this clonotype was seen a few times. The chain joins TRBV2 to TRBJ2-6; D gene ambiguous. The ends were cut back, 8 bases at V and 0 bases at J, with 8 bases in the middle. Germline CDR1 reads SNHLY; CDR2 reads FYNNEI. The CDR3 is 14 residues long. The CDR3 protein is CASARYSGANVLTF. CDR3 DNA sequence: TGTGCCAGCGCGCGGTACTCTGGGGCCAACGTCCTGACTTTC. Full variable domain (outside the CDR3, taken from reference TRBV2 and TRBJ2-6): EPEVTQTPSHQVTQMGQEVILRCVPISNHLYFYWYRQILGQKVEFLVSFYNNEISEKSEIFDDQFSVERPDGSNFTLKIRSTKLEDSAMYFCASARYSGANVLTFGAGSRLTVL.

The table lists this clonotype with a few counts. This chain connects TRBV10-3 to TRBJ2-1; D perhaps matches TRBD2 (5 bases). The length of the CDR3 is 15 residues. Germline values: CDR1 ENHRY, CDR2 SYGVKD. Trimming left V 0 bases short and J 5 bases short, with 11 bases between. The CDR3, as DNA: TGTGCCATCAGTGAGTCAAGGAGAGCGGACAATGAGCAGTTCTTC. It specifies CAISESRRADNEQFF.

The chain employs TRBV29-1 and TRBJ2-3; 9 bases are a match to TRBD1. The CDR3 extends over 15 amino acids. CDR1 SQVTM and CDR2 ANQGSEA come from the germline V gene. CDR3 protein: CSVRGQGRSTDTQYF. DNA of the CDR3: TGCAGTGTAAGGGGACAGGGAAGGAGCACAGATACGCAGTATTTT.

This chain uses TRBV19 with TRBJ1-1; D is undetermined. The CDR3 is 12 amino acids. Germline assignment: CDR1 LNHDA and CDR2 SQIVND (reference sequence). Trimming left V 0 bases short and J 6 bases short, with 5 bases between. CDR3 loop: CASSIEGSEAFF. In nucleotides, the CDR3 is TGTGCCAGTAGTATAGAGGGTTCTGAAGCTTTCTTT.

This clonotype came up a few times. The CDR3 loop reads CAWRGPSPTEAFF. The CDR3 region has the DNA TGTGCCTGGAGGGGACCCAGCCCCACTGAAGCTTTCTTT. The gene calls are TRBV30 and TRBJ1-1; weak D call: TRBD1 (5 bases). CDR1 is GTSNPN, CDR2 SVGIG, per germline (reference sequence). The V gene lost 3 bases and the J gene lost 4 bases, with 12 bases spanning the gap. The CDR3 loop spans 13 amino acids.

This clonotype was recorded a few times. The CDR3 DNA is TGTGCCAGTAGTGGACGTACCTATCAGCCCCAGCATTTT. Amino acids: CASSGRTYQPQHF. The V gene is TRBV19, the J gene TRBJ1-5; D ambiguous. Germline CDR1 LNHDA, CDR2 SQIVND (reference sequence). V lost 5 bases and J lost 5, with 10 bases in between. The CDR3 totals 13 residues.

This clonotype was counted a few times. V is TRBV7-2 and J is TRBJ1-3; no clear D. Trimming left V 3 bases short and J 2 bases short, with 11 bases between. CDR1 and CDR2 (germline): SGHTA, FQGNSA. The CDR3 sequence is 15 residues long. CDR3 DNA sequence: TGTGCCAGCAGCTTTACAGATAGTCCTGGAAACACCATATATTTT. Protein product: CASSFTDSPGNTIYF.

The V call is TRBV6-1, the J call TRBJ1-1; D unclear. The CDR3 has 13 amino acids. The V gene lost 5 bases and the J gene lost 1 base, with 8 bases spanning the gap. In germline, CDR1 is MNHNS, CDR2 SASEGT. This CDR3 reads CASSITRNTEAFF. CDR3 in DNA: TGTGCCAGCAGTATAACCAGGAACACTGAAGCTTTCTTT.

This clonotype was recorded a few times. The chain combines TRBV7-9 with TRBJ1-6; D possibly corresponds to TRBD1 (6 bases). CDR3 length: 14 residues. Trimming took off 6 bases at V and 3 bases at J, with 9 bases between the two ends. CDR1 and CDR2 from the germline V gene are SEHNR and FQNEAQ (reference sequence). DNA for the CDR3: TGTGCCAGCAGAGCAGGGGACTATAATTCACCCCTCCACTTT. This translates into CASRAGDYNSPLHF.

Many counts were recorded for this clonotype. The CDR3 loop reads CASRDTPLYEQYF. The CDR3 nucleotides are TGTGCCTCCCGGGACACCCCTCTCTACGAGCAGTACTTC. The rearrangement joins TRBV30 to TRBJ2-7; tentatively, D is TRBD1 (6 bases). Germline-derived CDR1 and CDR2 are GTSNPN and SVGIG (reference sequence). Trimming took 7 bases from V and 3 from J, leaving 16 bases between them. The length of the CDR3 is 13 residues. Using reference TRBV30 and TRBJ2-7 for the parts outside the CDR3, the full variable domain is SQTIHQWPATLVQPVGSPLSLECTVEGTSNPNLYWYRQAAGRGLQLLFYSVGIGQISSEVPQNLSASRPQDRQFILSSKKLLLSDSGFYLCASRDTPLYEQYFGPGTRLTVT.

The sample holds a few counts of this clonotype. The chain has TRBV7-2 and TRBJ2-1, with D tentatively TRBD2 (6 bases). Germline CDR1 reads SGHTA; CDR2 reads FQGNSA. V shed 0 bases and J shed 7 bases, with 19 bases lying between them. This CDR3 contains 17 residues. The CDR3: CASSLAQGWGVGNEQFF. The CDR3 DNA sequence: TGTGCCAGCAGCTTAGCCCAGGGATGGGGGGTGGGGAATGAGCAGTTCTTC.

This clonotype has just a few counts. CDR3 region: CASSVQATPHYGYTF. In DNA, the CDR3 is TGTGCCAGCAGTGTACAGGCGACGCCCCACTATGGCTACACCTTC. The chain joins TRBV12-3 or TRBV12-4 to TRBJ1-2; weak D call: TRBD1 (5 bases). This CDR3 spans 15 amino acids. The germline V and J ends were trimmed by 5 bases and 3 bases, with 16 bases remaining between them.

CDR3 nucleotide sequence: TGTGCCAGCACACCGGGACTAGCGGCTTACAATGAGCAGTTCTTC. Translating it yields CASTPGLAAYNEQFF. The V and J genes are TRBV2 and TRBJ2-1, with 11 nucleotides matching TRBD2. The length of the CDR3 is 15 residues. Germline V gene sequence: CDR1 SNHLY, CDR2 FYNNEI. V shed 7 bases and J 4 bases; nucleotides not matched to a gene: 6. The full variable domain, its missing parts supplied by reference TRBV2 and TRBJ2-1, is EPEVTQTPSHQVTQMGQEVILRCVPISNHLYFYWYRQILGQKVEFLVSFYNNEISEKSEIFDDQFSVERPDGSNFTLKIRSTKLEDSAMYFCASTPGLAAYNEQFFGPGTRLTVL.

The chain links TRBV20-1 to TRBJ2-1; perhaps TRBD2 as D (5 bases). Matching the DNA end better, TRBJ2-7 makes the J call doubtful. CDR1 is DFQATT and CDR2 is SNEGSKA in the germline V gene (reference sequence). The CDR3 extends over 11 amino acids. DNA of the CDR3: TGCAGTGCTAGGACTACCTACGAGCAGTACTTC. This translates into CSARTTYEQYF.

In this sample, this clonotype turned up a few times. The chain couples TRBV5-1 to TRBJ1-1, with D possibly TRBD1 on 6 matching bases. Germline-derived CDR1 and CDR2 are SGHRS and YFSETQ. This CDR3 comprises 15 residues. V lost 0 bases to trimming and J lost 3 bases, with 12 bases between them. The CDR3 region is CASSLEGGRDTEAFF. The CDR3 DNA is TGCGCCAGCAGCTTGGAGGGGGGGCGGGACACTGAAGCTTTCTTT.

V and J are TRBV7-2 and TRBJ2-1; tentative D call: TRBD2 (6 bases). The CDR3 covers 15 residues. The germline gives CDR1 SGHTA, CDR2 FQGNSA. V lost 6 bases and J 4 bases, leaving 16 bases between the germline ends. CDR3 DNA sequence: TGTGCCAGCAGTTTCCGGGGGACGCCTTACAATGAGCAGTTCTTC. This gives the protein CASSFRGTPYNEQFF.

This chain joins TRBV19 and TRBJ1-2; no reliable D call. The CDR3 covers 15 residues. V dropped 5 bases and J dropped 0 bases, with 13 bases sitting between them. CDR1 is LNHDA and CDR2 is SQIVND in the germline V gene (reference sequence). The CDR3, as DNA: TGTGCCAGTAGTGCCCGTTTAAGGGCTAACTATGGCTACACCTTC. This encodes CASSARLRANYGYTF.

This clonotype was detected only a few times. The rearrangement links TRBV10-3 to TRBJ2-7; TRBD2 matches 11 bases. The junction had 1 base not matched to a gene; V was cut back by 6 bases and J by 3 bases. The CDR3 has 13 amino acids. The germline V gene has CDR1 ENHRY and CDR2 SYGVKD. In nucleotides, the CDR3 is TGTGCCATCAGCGGGACTAGCGGCTACGAGCAGTACTTC. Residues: CAISGTSGYEQYF.